This T cell receptor beta chain derives from a study of Graves' ophthalmopathy and Graves' hyperthyroidism. The V and J ends lost 1 base and 2 bases respectively, with 12 bases between them. The CDR3 is made up of 14 amino acids. The germline gives CDR1 DFQATT, CDR2 SNEGSKA (reference sequence). This clonotype was seen many times. Using RNA transcripts, the TCR beta CDR3 regions were amplified. HTBI primers primed a first-round RT-PCR, and a second-round multiplex PCR followed. TCRdb re-called the multiplex PCR reads through MiXCR, storing one row per CDR3 protein. The repertoire includes over 500,000 distinct CDR3 sequences, about a fifth of them detected once, and approximately 7% sits in the top ten.

V and J are TRBV20-1 and TRBJ2-7, with D maybe TRBD2 (6 bases). Sequenced material: peripheral blood. The origin of this receptor is a young woman with stable Graves' hyperthyroidism. Some clones in this sample may be carry-over from other donors' samples. Here the CDR3 DNA reads TGCAGTGCTAGAGGGAGGGACGGTCCCTACGAGCAGTACTTC. It translates to CSARGRDGPYEQYF.